Following are 9 T cell receptor beta chains from one sample sequenced in a study of cytomegalovirus exposure and HLA in healthy donors. In the PCR, 60 Vbeta and 13 Jbeta primers were used. Measured with immunoSEQ multiplex PCR; TCRdb has only the in-frame clones, and not every one. Among about 100,000 clones listed, around 81% were seen once. The sample was PBMCs. These receptors were collected from a woman between 70 and 85 years old in good health and CMV-seropositive.

This chain links TRBV7-3 with TRBJ2-6, with a weak D call TRBD1 (5 bases). CDR3 length: 17 amino acids. Trimming shortened V by 6 bases and J by 4 bases, and 19 bases separated the two germline ends. Germline loops: CDR1 SGHTA, CDR2 FQGTGA. In DNA, the CDR3 is TGTGCCAGCAGTCCTAAGTCCAGGGTTACCGGGGCCAACGTCCTGACTTTC. It encodes CASSPKSRVTGANVLTF.

The rearrangement uses TRBV15 and TRBJ2-5; 7 nucleotides match TRBD1. The J call could be wrong; TRBJ2-7 is a better fit for the DNA end. There are 17 residues in the CDR3. Germline-derived CDR1 and CDR2 are LNHNV and YYDKDF (reference sequence). DNA for the CDR3: TGTGCCACCAGCAGAGGCCTATTATCAGACAGGGCCTACGAGCAGTACTTC. As protein: CATSRGLLSDRAYEQYF.

V and J are TRBV19 and TRBJ2-4, with 8 bases that match TRBD2. In germline, CDR1 is LNHDA, CDR2 SQIVND (reference sequence). The CDR3 sequence is 16 residues long. V trimming: 5 bases; J trimming: 0 bases; junction bases outside the gene matches: 6. The CDR3 protein is CASSLREAVAKNIQYF. The DNA for the CDR3 is TGTGCCAGTAGTTTGCGGGAGGCTGTAGCCAAAAACATTCAGTACTTC.

This sequence joins TRBV21-1 and TRBJ2-1; the table's D call TRBD2 went unverified against the DNA. TRBV21-1 is termed a pseudogene. CDR3 length: 17 residues. In nucleotides, the CDR3 is TGTGCCAGCAGCAAACTAGCGGGAGGGTTTTCCTACAATGAGCAGTTCTTC. It codes for CASSKLAGGFSYNEQFF.

This chain links TRBV11-2 with TRBJ2-5; no definite D call. Trimming shortened V by 7 bases and J by 5 bases, and 8 bases separated the two germline ends. CDR1 and CDR2 (germline): SGHAT, FQNNGV. This CDR3 comprises 11 residues. The CDR3 loop is CASTHTETQYF. CDR3 nucleotides: TGTGCCAGCACCCACACGGAGACCCAGTACTTC.

In this sample, this clone turned up a few times. V is TRBV6-5 and J is TRBJ1-3; 7 nucleotides align to TRBD1. CDR1 is MNHEY, CDR2 SVGAGI, per germline. V lost 7 bases, J lost 1 base, and 1 base stayed unmatched. This CDR3 has 13 amino acids. The CDR3 coding sequence is TGTGCCAGCACGACAGGGTCTGGAAACACCATATATTTT. Residues: CASTTGSGNTIYF.

The rearrangement joins TRBV5-1 to TRBJ2-3, with 12 bases fitting TRBD1. V trimming: 3 bases; J trimming: 1 base; junction bases outside the gene matches: 6. CDR3 length equals 17 residues. Germline assignment: CDR1 SGHRS and CDR2 YFSETQ. The CDR3 protein is CASSWGQGAGGTDTQYF. The CDR3 DNA is TGCGCCAGCAGCTGGGGACAGGGGGCCGGGGGCACAGATACGCAGTATTTT.

This clone was detected only once. This rearrangement joins TRBV11-2 to TRBJ2-7; TRBD2 agrees at 7 bases. Unmatched junction bases numbered 6, after V lost 2 bases and J lost 2 bases. CDR1 and CDR2 (germline): SGHAT, FQNNGV. The CDR3 is 15 amino acids. The CDR3 nucleotides read TGTGCCAGCAGCTTAACCAGCGGGACTACCTACGAGCAGTACTTC. Protein: CASSLTSGTTYEQYF.

DNA for the CDR3: TGTGCCACCGGAGGGAGGGACCAGCCCCAGCATTTT. This encodes CATGGRDQPQHF. The chain has TRBV15 and TRBJ1-5; the D gene is possibly TRBD1 (5 bases). In germline, CDR1 is LNHNV, CDR2 YYDKDF (reference sequence). Trimming removed 8 bases at V and 7 bases at J, with 12 bases between. This CDR3 spans 12 amino acids.